This T cell receptor (beta chain) was documented in a study of human T cells and chemical hapten exposure. Study findings and constraints: Those TCRs sitting above 1 in 1000 frequency stayed the same with DPC sensitization.

This clonotype has at least ten counts. The target antigen is unknown. Someone pulled total RNA out of unfractionated whole blood. The study used a library that attached unique molecular identifiers to individual cDNA molecules. Original processing methods: TCR counts had a median of about 100,000 per sample and spanned roughly 23,224 to 750,000. TCRdb redid the calling of the 5' RACE reads with MiXCR, one entry per CDR3 protein. TCRdb, not the authors, supplied the V and J calls. This sample yields tens of thousands of distinct CDR3 sequences, of which about a sixth are seen a single time; approximately 6.3% belongs to the top ten. The origin of this receptor is a female donor in good health.

The CDR3 reads CSVLEGAGANVLTF. The DNA for the CDR3 is TGCAGCGTCCTGGAGGGTGCAGGGGCCAACGTCCTGACTTTC. The chain joins TRBV29-1 to TRBJ2-6; D is possibly TRBD2 (6 bases). Germline V CDR1 and CDR2: SQVTM, ANQGSEA. V lost 6 bases and J lost 4, with 13 bases in between. The CDR3 runs to 14 residues.